This TCR beta chain comes out of a study of T cells after yellow fever vaccination. The sample holds a few counts of this clonotype. Its specificity is not known. Template-switching 5'RACE yielded the TCR cDNA; a universal primer site and UMIs were added in the process. TCRdb re-called the 5' RACE reads through MiXCR, storing one row per CDR3 protein. The profile covers 400,000 or so distinct CDR3 sequences, with around 10% appearing a single time and roughly 18% taken by the ten largest. Study-level points and caveats: A small proportion of clonotypes was detected in both the CD4 and CD8 compartments. The secondary response peaked faster, at day 5 versus 15, but was weaker. The booster response re-showed most primary clones: around 97% CD4, approximately 90% CD8.

The sequence came from a man aged 18-30 years who received the YFV17D yellow fever vaccine. The starting material was PBMCs, obtained on the day of the first yellow fever vaccination.

The DNA of the CDR3 is TGTGCCAGCAGCTCTATTCGGGGGGCCATCTCCTACAATGAGCAGTTCTTC. It translates to CASSSIRGAISYNEQFF. The chain uses TRBV11-2 and TRBJ2-1; TRBD2 might be the D (7 bases). The CDR3 is made up of 17 amino acids. Germline V gene data show CDR1 as SGHAT and CDR2 as FQNNGV. The V end was cut by 4 bases, the J end by 0 bases, with 16 bases between.